A single sample gave rise to the 28 T cell receptor beta chains below, sequenced in a study of T cell repertoires in cytomegalovirus infection. The antigens for these receptors are not known. In TCRdb, the reads were re-called with MiXCR into one record per CDR3 protein. The sample has some 940,000 distinct CDR3 sequences, roughly 30% seen once; the top ten hold 13%. The source material was cultured CD8+ T cells from PBMCs, sampled from culture after CMV antigen stimulation. The source of these receptors is a human donor in good health (CMV status not recorded). Some clones in this sample may be carry-over from other donors' samples.

A remark on this clonotype: A read error is possible here, since a much larger clone lies one base away. The chain recombines TRBV7-9 with TRBJ1-1; 12 bases align to TRBD1. This CDR3 spans 15 amino acids. Germline V lookup: CDR1 SEHNR, CDR2 FQNEAQ (reference sequence). In DNA form, the CDR3 reads TGTGCCAGCCGCTTAGGGACAGGGGGCGCATCTGAAGCTTTCTTT. Translation gives CASRLGTGGASEAFF.

The V and J genes are TRBV2 and TRBJ1-6; possibly TRBD1 for D (5 bases). Trimming removed 9 bases at V and 0 bases at J, with 9 bases between. The CDR3 runs 14 residues. The germline V gene has CDR1 SNHLY and CDR2 FYNNEI. CDR3 sequence reads: CARGPSSYNSPLHF. The CDR3 DNA sequence: TGTGCCAGGGGACCTAGCTCCTATAATTCACCCCTCCACTTT.

The rearrangement links TRBV6-1 to TRBJ2-2, with D perhaps assigned TRBD1 or TRBD2 (5 bases each). Germline V lookup: CDR1 MNHNS, CDR2 SASEGT. This CDR3 spans 18 amino acids. V was pared by 5 bases and J by 0 bases, with 19 bases between. In DNA, the CDR3 is TGTGCCAGCAGTTCCCGGAGAGGGGAAATCGCGAACACCGGGGAGCTGTTTTTT. Translating gives CASSSRRGEIANTGELFF.

The count of this clonotype is one. V is TRBV14 and J is TRBJ1-2; D is possibly TRBD1 (5 bases). The V end was cut by 4 bases, the J end by 4 bases, with 16 bases between. Per the germline V gene, CDR1 is SGHDN and CDR2 is FVKESK. The CDR3 spans 15 residues. This chain's CDR3 is CASSPRRGRTYGYTF. The CDR3 DNA reads TGTGCCAGCAGCCCGAGGAGGGGCAGGACCTATGGCTACACCTTC. The full variable domain, completed using reference TRBV14 and TRBJ1-2, is EAGVTQFPSHSVIEKGQTVTLRCDPISGHDNLYWYRRVMGKEIKFLLHFVKESKQDESGMPNNRFLAERTGGTYSTLKVQPAELEDSGVYFCASSPRRGRTYGYTFGSGTRLTVV.

This clonotype was detected ten times or more. The chain carries TRBV7-2 and TRBJ1-1, with D unresolved. This CDR3 is 17 amino acids long. Trimming cost V 1 base and J 0 bases, with 15 bases left between them. In germline, CDR1 is SGHTA, CDR2 FQGNSA. CDR3 bases: TGTGCCAGCAGCTTAGGGTTCGAAACTACTATGAACACTGAAGCTTTCTTT. Translating gives CASSLGFETTMNTEAFF.

This clonotype was recorded many times. This chain joins TRBV7-2 and TRBJ2-5, with no clear D. V gave up 1 base and J gave up 3 bases, with 9 bases separating them. CDR3 length: 14 residues. Germline values: CDR1 SGHTA, CDR2 FQGNSA. This chain's CDR3 is CASSLGVGEETQYF. Here the CDR3 DNA reads TGTGCCAGCAGCTTAGGAGTTGGTGAAGAGACCCAGTACTTC.

The chain recombines TRBV18 with TRBJ2-5; D might be TRBD1 or TRBD2, each matching 6 bases. V lost 5 bases and J 4 bases, leaving 23 bases between the germline ends. Germline loops: CDR1 KGHSH, CDR2 LQKENI. The CDR3 totals 17 residues. CDR3 amino acids: CASSSEGGLSLGETQYF. The CDR3 DNA is TGTGCCAGCTCATCGGAGGGGGGCTTGTCCCTAGGAGAGACCCAGTACTTC.

In this sample, this clonotype turned up a few times. V gene TRBV4-2 combines with J gene TRBJ1-6; D is undetermined. Trimming removed 0 bases at V and 4 bases at J, with 16 bases between. This CDR3 contains 18 residues. Germline CDR1 and CDR2: LGHNA and YNFKEQ. CDR3 residues: CASSQEVVVSPYNSPLHF. The CDR3 DNA follows: TGTGCCAGCAGCCAAGAGGTGGTGGTAAGCCCTTATAATTCACCCCTCCACTTT.

The gene calls are TRBV2 and TRBJ2-5, with TRBD2 identical over 11 bases. V shed 2 bases and J 2 bases; nucleotides not matched to a gene: 4. The CDR3 runs 16 residues. Per germline, CDR1 SNHLY and CDR2 FYNNEI. In nucleotides, the CDR3 is TGTGCCAGCAGTGAAAGGACTAGCGGGCTACAAGAGACCCAGTACTTC. Translating it yields CASSERTSGLQETQYF. Combining the CDR3 with reference TRBV2 and TRBJ2-5 gives the whole variable domain EPEVTQTPSHQVTQMGQEVILRCVPISNHLYFYWYRQILGQKVEFLVSFYNNEISEKSEIFDDQFSVERPDGSNFTLKIRSTKLEDSAMYFCASSERTSGLQETQYFGPGTRLLVL.

This clonotype was seen at least ten times. This chain links TRBV12-3 or TRBV12-4 with TRBJ2-3; 9 bases agree with TRBD1. The CDR3 sequence is 13 residues long. V lost 8 bases, J lost 4 bases, and 4 bases stayed unmatched. The CDR3 DNA sequence: TGTGCCAGCCAAACAGGGGGCTCAGATACGCAGTATTTT. Protein: CASQTGGSDTQYF.

The V call is TRBV12-3 or TRBV12-4, the J call TRBJ1-1; D gene unclear. This CDR3 has 16 amino acids. With 9 bases removed from V and 2 bases from J, the gap between germline ends came to 22 bases. CDR3 loop: CASSPFSRLLNTEAFF. CDR3 DNA: TGTGCCAGTAGTCCCTTTAGCCGGCTTTTAAACACTGAAGCTTTCTTT.

The genes are TRBV4-3 and TRBJ2-2; perhaps TRBD1 as D (6 bases). The V gene lost 4 bases and the J gene lost 2 bases, with 17 bases spanning the gap. The CDR3 is 17 residues long. CDR1 LGHNA and CDR2 YSLEER come from the germline V gene. In DNA, the CDR3 is TGCGCCAGCAGCCCCCACCTAGGACAGCAAAACACCGGGGAGCTGTTTTTT. Protein product: CASSPHLGQQNTGELFF.

This clonotype occurred a few times. This chain links TRBV4-1 with TRBJ2-7; tentatively, D is TRBD1 (5 bases). This CDR3 comprises 14 residues. Germline CDR1 is MGHRA and CDR2 is YSYEKL. Trimming shortened V by 1 base and J by 1 base, and 8 bases separated the two germline ends. The CDR3 is CASSQGHRSYEQYF. The CDR3 DNA is TGCGCCAGCAGCCAAGGCCACAGGTCCTACGAGCAGTACTTC.

The chain is built from TRBV6-5 and TRBJ2-2; 8 bases are a match to TRBD2. CDR1 and CDR2 (germline): MNHEY, SVGAGI. J was trimmed by 5 bases and V by 0 bases; bases with no gene match: 5. This CDR3 spans 16 amino acids. As DNA, the CDR3 is TGTGCCAGCAGTTACTCCGGGGGGGACCCAACCGGGGAGCTGTTTTTT. As protein: CASSYSGGDPTGELFF.

This clonotype occurred a few times. Relative to the germline gene, one junction end is altered; a read error may explain this. J is TRBJ2-7 and V is TRBV27; D is undetermined. CDR1 is MNHEY, CDR2 SMNVEV, per germline (reference sequence). This CDR3 comprises 14 residues. CDR3 DNA: TGTGCCAGCAGTTTAAGGGCAGGCCCCAACCGACCCTTCTTC. Protein product: CASSLRAGPNRPFF.

The chain carries TRBV28 and TRBJ1-4; D is perhaps TRBD1 (6 bases). Deletions cut 5 bases from V and 7 bases from J, with 11 bases between. The CDR3 is 13 residues long. Germline CDR1 and CDR2: MDHEN and SYDVKM. CDR3 coding DNA: TGTGCCAGCAGTACCCGGACAGTTGAAAAACTGTTTTTT. Translation gives CASSTRTVEKLFF.

The rearrangement joins TRBV19 to TRBJ2-4; TRBD1 might be the D (6 bases). The V end was cut by 7 bases, the J end by 10 bases, with 8 bases between. Germline V gene sequence: CDR1 LNHDA, CDR2 SQIVND (reference sequence). The CDR3 totals 10 residues. The chain's CDR3 is CASKGVIQYF. DNA for the CDR3: TGTGCCAGTAAGGGGGTTATTCAGTACTTC.

This rearrangement joins TRBV29-1 to TRBJ1-2, with D possibly matching TRBD1 (5 bases). With 7 bases removed from V and 4 bases from J, the gap between germline ends came to 25 bases. This CDR3 contains 16 residues. Germline CDR1 and CDR2: SQVTM and ANQGSEA. CDR3 loop: CSALVTGYQRRYGYTF. The CDR3 DNA reads TGCAGCGCGTTGGTTACAGGTTACCAACGTCGCTATGGCTACACCTTC.

Turning to this clonotype: A much larger clone differs by one base, so this may be a read error. The chain employs TRBV27 and TRBJ1-2, with 9 bases that match TRBD1. The J segment lost 4 bases and the V segment lost 1 base, leaving 13 bases of the junction unmatched. The CDR3 totals 18 residues. The germline V gene encodes CDR1 MNHEY and CDR2 SMNVEV (reference sequence). CDR3 nucleotides: TGTGCCAGCAGTTTATGGTCGGGACAGGGAGGCTCTTTCTATGGCTACACCTTC. Protein sequence: CASSLWSGQGGSFYGYTF.

The sample holds a few counts of this clonotype. V usage is TRBV7-2 and J usage is TRBJ2-5; D not certain. V was trimmed by 2 bases and J by 0 bases, leaving 7 bases between them. The CDR3 consists of 14 residues. From germline, CDR1 is SGHTA and CDR2 FQGNSA. The CDR3 is CASSLNPYQETQYF. The CDR3 DNA sequence: TGTGCCAGCAGCTTAAACCCTTACCAAGAGACCCAGTACTTC.

This clonotype came up once. This chain links TRBV29-1 with TRBJ2-3; tentative D call: TRBD1 (5 bases). Germline loops: CDR1 SQVTM, CDR2 ANQGSEA. V shed 7 bases and J shed 8 bases, with 40 bases lying between them. CDR3 length: 20 residues. The CDR3: CSARAVGPWSPTPEAVTQYF. The CDR3 region has the DNA TGCAGCGCCCGAGCCGTGGGGCCTTGGTCTCCAACACCAGAGGCCGTTACGCAGTATTTT.

The gene calls are TRBV20-1 and TRBJ2-7; TRBD2 agrees at 8 bases. This CDR3 has 13 amino acids. From germline, CDR1 is DFQATT and CDR2 SNEGSKA (reference sequence). V was clipped by 3 bases and J by 4 bases; unmatched bases: 5. The CDR3 nucleotides read TGCAGTGCTAGCGGGGGGGCTTTTTACGAGCAGTACTTC. It encodes CSASGGAFYEQYF.

The chain uses TRBV18 and TRBJ1-1; D not resolved. The V gene's germline CDR1 is KGHSH and CDR2 LQKENI. Deletions cut 0 bases from V and 4 bases from J, with 15 bases between. The length of the CDR3 is 16 residues. The DNA for the CDR3 is TGTGCCAGCTCACCACCGACGAAGGTTGTCTCCACTGAAGCTTTCTTT. The encoded protein is CASSPPTKVVSTEAFF.

In the case of this clonotype: It may be a read error: a sequence one base away is much more abundant. The chain links TRBV7-3 to TRBJ2-1; a possible D gene is TRBD2 (5 bases). This CDR3 is built from 14 residues. Germline V gene lookup returns CDR1 SGHTA and CDR2 FQGTGA. This CDR3 is CAGSGTTKNNEQFF. The CDR3 nucleotides are TGTGCCGGCAGCGGCACGACAAAGAACAATGAGCAGTTCTTC. Full variable domain (missing parts from reference TRBV7-3 and TRBJ2-1): GAGVSQTPSNKVTEKGKYVELRCDPISGHTALYWYRQSLGQGPEFLIYFQGTGAADDSGLPNDRFFAVRPEGSVSTLKIQRTERGDSAVYLCAGSGTTKNNEQFFGPGTRLTVL.

CDR3 in amino acids: CASSPVGDEQYF. The CDR3 DNA reads TGTGCCAGCAGCCCCGTTGGCGACGAGCAGTACTTC. The chain employs TRBV7-9 and TRBJ2-7; D not certain. This CDR3 contains 12 residues. The germline V gene encodes CDR1 SEHNR and CDR2 FQNEAQ (reference sequence). V was trimmed by 5 bases and J by 5 bases, leaving 10 bases between them.

Regarding this clonotype: One end of the junction varies from germline; a read error may be responsible. This chain uses TRBV6-1 with TRBJ2-7, with a possible D match to TRBD1 (5 bases). This CDR3 comprises 13 residues. The germline gives CDR1 MNHNS, CDR2 SASEGT. The CDR3 DNA sequence: TGTGCCAGCAGTGAGTCCGACAGTTACGAGCAGTGCTTC. It encodes CASSESDSYEQCF.

A few counts support this clonotype. The CDR3 is CASSLEGSGGYEQYV. The CDR3 DNA sequence: TGTGCCAGCAGCTTAGAAGGTAGCGGGGGATACGAGCAGTACGTC. This chain joins TRBV7-8 and TRBJ2-7, with 9 nucleotides matching TRBD2. This CDR3 region has 15 residues. After removal of 1 base from V and 4 bases from J, the junction contained 5 bases not matched to a gene. Germline CDR1 reads SGHVS; CDR2 reads FQNEAQ.

The sample holds a few counts of this clonotype. The gene calls are TRBV5-1 and TRBJ2-5; D call uncertain. V was pared by 4 bases and J by 0 bases, with 13 bases between. CDR1 and CDR2 (germline): SGHRS, YFSETQ. This CDR3 spans 15 amino acids. CDR3 loop: CASSPVGSDQETQYF. The CDR3 DNA is TGCGCCAGCAGCCCAGTGGGAAGTGACCAAGAGACCCAGTACTTC.